Each of the 5 T cell receptor beta chains below was sequenced from the same sample in a study of early T cells in non-severe SARS-CoV-2 infection. In TCRdb, the 5' RACE reads were re-called with MiXCR into one record per CDR3 protein. The sample includes over 85,000 distinct CDR3 sequences, 13% of them seen just once. What was sequenced was whole blood. The receptors shown here come from an adult who was a healthcare worker with PCR-confirmed SARS-CoV-2 infection or an uninfected control (not recorded which).

The rearrangement joins TRBV18 to TRBJ1-1, with a weak D call TRBD1 (5 bases). The length of the CDR3 is 19 residues. V lost 1 base and J lost 0, with 21 bases in between. Germline CDR1 and CDR2: KGHSH and LQKENI. The DNA for the CDR3 is TGTGCCAGCTCACCACTCTCTCCCGTTGGGACGGATATGAACACTGAAGCTTTCTTT. Protein: CASSPLSPVGTDMNTEAFF.

At least ten counts were recorded for this clonotype. V gene TRBV28 combines with J gene TRBJ2-5; D gene uncertain. The germline V gene encodes CDR1 MDHEN and CDR2 SYDVKM. CDR3 length: 12 amino acids. Trimming stripped 5 bases from V and 5 bases from J, with 9 bases between. The CDR3 DNA sequence: TGTGCCAGCAGTATCAGGTCCGAGACCCAGTACTTC. Translating gives CASSIRSETQYF.

The sample holds a few counts of this clonotype. This chain connects TRBV7-6 to TRBJ1-2; the match to TRBD1 covers 8 bases. V lost 3 bases to trimming and J lost 8 bases; unmatched junction nucleotides: 5. CDR1 SGHVS and CDR2 FNYEAQ come from the germline V gene. The CDR3 extends over 13 amino acids. CDR3 sequence: CASSFGQGQGYTF. CDR3 coding DNA: TGTGCCAGCAGCTTCGGACAGGGACAGGGCTACACCTTC.

This clonotype was recorded at least ten times. CDR3 coding DNA: TGCAGTGCTAGCTGGCGGGACTTTATCCCTGAGCAGTTCTTC. This gives the protein CSASWRDFIPEQFF. The chain uses TRBV20-1 and TRBJ2-1, with D perhaps TRBD2 (6 bases). The CDR3 is 14 amino acids. V was shortened by 3 bases and J by 9 bases, with 18 bases between the two germline ends. From germline, CDR1 is DFQATT and CDR2 SNEGSKA (reference sequence).

This clonotype was detected many times. The rearrangement links TRBV4-1 to TRBJ1-2; TRBD1 matches 9 bases. CDR1 is MGHRA and CDR2 is YSYEKL in the germline V gene. The CDR3 is 15 amino acids. V shed 3 bases, J shed 4 bases, and the junction held 6 bases outside the gene matches. CDR3 DNA: TGCGCCAGCAGCCAGTTCCGGGACAGGGTCTATGGCTACACCTTC. It translates to CASSQFRDRVYGYTF.